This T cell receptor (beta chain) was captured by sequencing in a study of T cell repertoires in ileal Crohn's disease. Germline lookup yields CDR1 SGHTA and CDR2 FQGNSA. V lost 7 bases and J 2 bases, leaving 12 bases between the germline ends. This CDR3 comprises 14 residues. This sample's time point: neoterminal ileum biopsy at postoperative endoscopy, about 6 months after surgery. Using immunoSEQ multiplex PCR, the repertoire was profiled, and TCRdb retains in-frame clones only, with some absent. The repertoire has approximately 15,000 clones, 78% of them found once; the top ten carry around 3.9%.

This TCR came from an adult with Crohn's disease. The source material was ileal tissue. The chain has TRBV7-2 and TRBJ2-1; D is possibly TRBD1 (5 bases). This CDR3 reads CASIVQGAYNEQFF. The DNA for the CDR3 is TGTGCCAGCATCGTGCAGGGTGCCTACAATGAGCAGTTCTTC.